These 16 T cell receptor beta chains originate from one sample sequenced in a study of control samples from healthy donors and cancer patients. Using immunoSEQ multiplex PCR, the repertoire was profiled, and TCRdb retains in-frame clones only, with some absent. This table has around 140,000 clones, about 90% appearing once. The sequenced sample was blood. The receptor source for this set is a young man in good health.

CDR3 region: CASSPKGPDTQYF. The DNA for the CDR3 is TGTGCCAGCAGCCCCAAGGGTCCAGATACGCAGTATTTT. This chain links TRBV27 with TRBJ2-3; no clear D gene. Germline V lookup: CDR1 MNHEY, CDR2 SMNVEV (reference sequence). Trimming took off 6 bases at V and 4 bases at J, with 11 bases between the two ends. There are 13 residues in the CDR3.

A single count supports this clone. The CDR3 reads CASSGAQGYRTEAFF. CDR3 nucleotides: TGTGCCAGCAGTGGAGCCCAGGGGTACCGGACTGAAGCTTTCTTT. The chain has TRBV6-1 and TRBJ1-1; the D gene is possibly TRBD1 (6 bases). V lost 4 bases and J 5 bases, leaving 17 bases between the germline ends. CDR1 MNHNS and CDR2 SASEGT come from the germline V gene. The CDR3 extends over 15 amino acids.

This chain uses TRBV3-1 (or the pseudogene TRBV3-2) with TRBJ1-6; 10 nucleotides line up with TRBD1. This CDR3 comprises 15 residues. After removal of 4 bases from V and 10 bases from J, the junction contained 7 bases not matched to a gene. Germline loops: CDR1 LGHDT, CDR2 YNNKEL (reference sequence). The CDR3 sequence: CASSPTGTGVSPLHF. The DNA of the CDR3 is TGTGCCAGCAGCCCGACCGGGACAGGGGTGTCACCCCTCCACTTT.

The chain couples TRBV19 to TRBJ2-1; 14 nucleotides match TRBD2. Germline CDR1 reads LNHDA; CDR2 reads SQIVND (reference sequence). V was pared by 5 bases and J by 0 bases, with 6 bases of the junction left unmatched. CDR3 size: 18 residues. DNA for the CDR3: TGTGCCAGTAGTTCCCGGACTAGCGGGGGGAGCTCCTACAATGAGCAGTTCTTC. It codes for CASSSRTSGGSSYNEQFF.

This clone was counted a few times. The chain employs TRBV14 and TRBJ1-6; D is ambiguous. Between the trimmed V and J ends, which lost 1 base and 7 bases, there was a span of 5 bases. Germline V lookup: CDR1 SGHDN, CDR2 FVKESK. The CDR3 spans 13 residues. The CDR3, as DNA: TGTGCCAGCAGCCAAGGGATGAATTCACCCCTCCACTTT. Translating it yields CASSQGMNSPLHF.

V is TRBV3-1 (or the pseudogene TRBV3-2) and J is TRBJ2-2; either TRBD1 or TRBD2 may supply D (5 bases each). The CDR3 length is 16 residues. V lost 6 bases and J lost 3, with 17 bases in between. Germline assignment: CDR1 LGHDT and CDR2 YNNKEL (reference sequence). The CDR3 DNA sequence: TGTGCCAGCAGGCAGCGGCGAGGGGCCGACACCGGGGAGCTGTTTTTT. Its translation: CASRQRRGADTGELFF.

V gene TRBV3-1 (or the pseudogene TRBV3-2) combines with J gene TRBJ2-1, with 12 bases that match TRBD2. The CDR3 loop spans 15 amino acids. Germline CDR1 reads LGHDT; CDR2 reads YNNKEL (reference sequence). V dropped 5 bases and J dropped 5; count of bases not matched to a gene: 4. The DNA for the CDR3 is TGTGCCAGCAGCTCACTAGCGGGGGGTCACAATGAGCAGTTCTTC. Amino acids: CASSSLAGGHNEQFF.

The genes are TRBV29-1 and TRBJ1-2; 8 bases are shared with TRBD1. CDR3 length: 14 amino acids. CDR1 and CDR2 (germline): SQVTM, ANQGSEA. With V trimmed by 5 bases and J by 4 bases, 9 bases remained unmatched. The CDR3 coding sequence is TGCAGCGTTCCTCAGGGGGCATTGGGCTATGGCTACACCTTC. It yields the protein CSVPQGALGYGYTF.

The chain uses TRBV24-1 and TRBJ2-5; 8 nucleotides agree with TRBD2. The germline V gene encodes CDR1 KGHDR and CDR2 SFDVKD. The junction had 4 bases not matched to a gene; V was cut back by 4 bases and J by 7 bases. CDR3 length: 13 residues. The CDR3 nucleotides read TGTGCCACCAGTGAAGGCACTAGCGGGACCCAGTACTTC. It specifies CATSEGTSGTQYF.

V and J are TRBV6-5 and TRBJ2-1; 8 nucleotides agree with TRBD2. The CDR3 extends over 15 amino acids. V shed 6 bases and J 1 base; nucleotides not matched to a gene: 5. Per germline, CDR1 MNHEY and CDR2 SVGAGI. CDR3 DNA: TGTGCCAGCAGCTTTAGCGGGGAGTCCTACAATGAGCAGTTCTTC. Protein product: CASSFSGESYNEQFF.

This clone occurred once. The V gene is TRBV7-9, the J gene TRBJ1-3; D unclear. Germline-derived CDR1 and CDR2 are SEHNR and FQNEAQ (reference sequence). This CDR3 contains 15 residues. Trimming removed 2 bases at V and 8 bases at J, with 16 bases between. CDR3 coding DNA: TGTGCCAGCAGCTTATTAAGATCCCTCCCCGACACCATATATTTT. Protein: CASSLLRSLPDTIYF.

The chain carries TRBV19 and TRBJ2-3; D perhaps matches TRBD2 (5 bases). In germline, CDR1 is LNHDA, CDR2 SQIVND (reference sequence). V lost 5 bases and J 4 bases, leaving 22 bases between the germline ends. This CDR3 has 17 amino acids. CDR3 in DNA: TGTGCCAGTAGTGTATTGCCTGGACTTACCCGGGCAGATACGCAGTATTTT. This translates into CASSVLPGLTRADTQYF.

The J gene is TRBJ2-2, the V gene TRBV27; 9 bases agree with TRBD1. The CDR3 length is 17 residues. V trimming: 5 bases; J trimming: 6 bases; junction bases outside the gene matches: 13. The germline V gene encodes CDR1 MNHEY and CDR2 SMNVEV (reference sequence). The CDR3 region is CASSPTLPGTGSGELFF. The CDR3 DNA reads TGTGCCAGCAGTCCTACCTTGCCCGGGACAGGGTCCGGGGAGCTGTTTTTT.

The chain uses TRBV18 and TRBJ1-1; no reliable D call. The CDR3 covers 12 residues. Deletions cut 3 bases from V and 6 bases from J, with 8 bases between. Germline V gene lookup returns CDR1 KGHSH and CDR2 LQKENI. CDR3: CASSPVSAEAFF. In nucleotides, the CDR3 is TGTGCCAGCTCACCGGTGAGCGCTGAAGCTTTCTTT.

The chain recombines TRBV30 with TRBJ2-7; D may match TRBD1 or TRBD2 (6 bases each). The CDR3 contains 12 residues. Deletions cut 2 bases from V and 7 bases from J, with 12 bases between. Germline V lookup: CDR1 GTSNPN, CDR2 SVGIG (reference sequence). In nucleotides, the CDR3 is TGTGCCTGGAGTACCACAGGGAGGGAGCAGTACTTC. Its translation: CAWSTTGREQYF.

This chain connects TRBV5-4 to TRBJ2-5, with 9 nucleotides matching TRBD1. Germline trimming cut 4 bases from V and 2 bases from J; bases unmatched to any gene: 9. Germline values: CDR1 SGHNT, CDR2 YYREEE (reference sequence). The length of the CDR3 is 16 residues. CDR3: CASSRQGDRTQETQYF. The CDR3 DNA reads as TGTGCCAGCAGCAGACAGGGGGACAGAACACAAGAGACCCAGTACTTC.